The 29 T cell receptor beta chains reported below all come from one sample, sequenced in a study of early T cells in non-severe SARS-CoV-2 infection. TCRdb passed the 5' RACE reads through MiXCR, listing each CDR3 protein once. Here the sample spans about 71,000 distinct CDR3 sequences, 12% being singletons. Material: whole blood, obtained at baseline. The receptor source for this set is an adult who was a healthcare worker with PCR-confirmed SARS-CoV-2 infection or an uninfected control (not recorded which).

The sample holds many counts of this clonotype. This chain connects TRBV7-2 to TRBJ2-3; 11 positions match TRBD2. V lost 11 bases, J lost 0 bases, and 13 bases stayed unmatched. The CDR3 length is 17 residues. Germline lookup yields CDR1 SGHTA and CDR2 FQGNSA. This CDR3 is CAGSSSGGPRSTDTQYF. In DNA form, the CDR3 reads TGTGCCGGATCATCTAGCGGGGGGCCCCGTAGCACAGATACGCAGTATTTT.

A word on this clonotype: With a much larger clone just one base away, this may be a read error. This sequence joins TRBV28 and TRBJ1-2; D not resolved. Looked up from germline, CDR1 is MDHEN and CDR2 is SYDVKM. The CDR3 has 14 amino acids. CDR3 DNA: TGTGCCAGCAGTTTCGGCGGAACTAACTATGGCTGCACCTTC. It is translated as CASSFGGTNYGCTF.

This clonotype was seen more than once but under ten times. The chain is built from TRBV20-1 and TRBJ1-1; D is unclear. In germline, CDR1 is DFQATT, CDR2 SNEGSKA (reference sequence). V lost 0 bases and J 3 bases, leaving 5 bases between the germline ends. This CDR3 has 12 residues. In DNA, the CDR3 is TGCAGTGCTAGAGATAAATACACTGAAGCTTTCTTT. This encodes CSARDKYTEAFF.

V gene TRBV7-2 combines with J gene TRBJ2-3; no clear D. CDR1 is SGHTA and CDR2 is FQGNSA in the germline V gene. V was pared by 6 bases and J by 2 bases, with 12 bases between. The CDR3 sequence is 14 residues long. In nucleotides, the CDR3 is TGTGCCAGCAGTCTGGGGTACACCACAGATACGCAGTATTTT. Translating gives CASSLGYTTDTQYF.

This clonotype showed up just a few times. The J gene is TRBJ1-1, the V gene TRBV29-1; D is possibly TRBD1 (6 bases). Per the germline V gene, CDR1 is SQVTM and CDR2 is ANQGSEA. Trimming stripped 5 bases from V and 1 base from J, with 20 bases between. This CDR3 is built from 16 residues. The DNA of the CDR3 is TGCAGCGTTCCTCGGGGGGCTCTACCAAGGAACACTGAAGCTTTCTTT. Its protein product is CSVPRGALPRNTEAFF. The variable domain in full, completed from reference TRBV29-1 and TRBJ1-1, reads SAVISQKPSRDICQRGTSLTIQCQVDSQVTMMFWYRQQPGQSLTLIATANQGSEATYESGFVIDKFPISRPNLTFSTLTVSNMSPEDSSIYLCSVPRGALPRNTEAFFGQGTRLTVV.

The J gene is TRBJ1-4, the V gene TRBV2; D is uncertain. Per the germline V gene, CDR1 is SNHLY and CDR2 is FYNNEI. The CDR3 contains 14 residues. Trimming shortened V by 6 bases and J by 6 bases, and 14 bases separated the two germline ends. The CDR3 DNA is TGTGCCAGCAGAGAGACCGCCGGACATGAAAAACTGTTTTTT. Translating gives CASRETAGHEKLFF.

This clonotype was seen many times. This sequence joins TRBV19 and TRBJ2-7, with a tentative D call TRBD2 (5 bases). The V gene lost 8 bases and the J gene lost 1 base, with 15 bases spanning the gap. The germline V gene has CDR1 LNHDA and CDR2 SQIVND (reference sequence). The CDR3 loop spans 14 amino acids. The CDR3 sequence: CASATDFSSYEQYF. In nucleotides, the CDR3 is TGTGCCAGTGCGACGGACTTCTCATCCTACGAGCAGTACTTC.

The chain joins TRBV7-9 to TRBJ1-1; 8 nucleotides align to TRBD1. Germline CDR1 and CDR2: SEHNR and FQNEAQ (reference sequence). The CDR3 has 11 amino acids. The V gene end was trimmed by 6 bases and the J gene end by 13 bases; junction bases not matched to a gene: 7. The CDR3 DNA follows: TGTGCCAGCAGTCCCATGACAGGGGTTTTCTTT. This translates into CASSPMTGVFF. The full variable domain, completed using reference TRBV7-9 and TRBJ1-1, is DTGVSQNPRHKITKRGQNVTFRCDPISEHNRLYWYRQTLGQGPEFLTYFQNEAQLEKSRLLSDRFSAERPKGSFSTLEIQRTEQGDSAMYLCASSPMTGVFFGQGTRLTVV.

V usage is TRBV2 and J usage is TRBJ2-1; D perhaps matches TRBD1 (5 bases). This CDR3 contains 15 residues. CDR1 is SNHLY and CDR2 is FYNNEI in the germline V gene. With 4 bases removed from V and 5 bases from J, the gap between germline ends came to 15 bases. CDR3 DNA sequence: TGTGCCAGCAGTGTTGAGAAGGGGCGAAACAATGAGCAGTTCTTC. It codes for CASSVEKGRNNEQFF.

This clonotype was seen only a few times. The chain employs TRBV3-1 and TRBJ2-7, with TRBD2 matching over 9 bases. V shed 6 bases and J 0 bases; nucleotides not matched to a gene: 9. The germline V gene has CDR1 LGHDT and CDR2 YNNKEL (reference sequence). This CDR3 has 16 residues. CDR3 bases: TGTGCCAGCAGGGCTCTGAGCGGGGGGAGCTCCTACGAGCAGTACTTC. Translation gives CASRALSGGSSYEQYF.

This clonotype has a count of ten or more. The chain links TRBV2 to TRBJ1-5; possible D gene TRBD1, 5 bases. CDR3 size: 14 residues. V was shortened by 6 bases and J by 0 bases, with 9 bases between the two germline ends. Germline CDR1 reads SNHLY; CDR2 reads FYNNEI. DNA of the CDR3: TGTGCCAGCAGGGCGGGGCTTAGCAATCAGCCCCAGCATTTT. It encodes CASRAGLSNQPQHF. The full variable domain, completed using reference TRBV2 and TRBJ1-5, is EPEVTQTPSHQVTQMGQEVILRCVPISNHLYFYWYRQILGQKVEFLVSFYNNEISEKSEIFDDQFSVERPDGSNFTLKIRSTKLEDSAMYFCASRAGLSNQPQHFGDGTRLSIL.

This clonotype came up many times. The rearrangement uses TRBV20-1 and TRBJ2-3; 9 nucleotides align to TRBD2. The CDR3 is 14 residues long. The junction had 6 bases not matched to a gene; V was cut back by 4 bases and J by 4 bases. CDR1 is DFQATT and CDR2 is SNEGSKA in the germline V gene (reference sequence). The CDR3 nucleotides read TGCAGTGCTACCGGCGGGGGGGCGGCAGATACGCAGTATTTT. Encoded protein: CSATGGGAADTQYF.

The chain carries TRBV29-1 and TRBJ1-1; D remains ambiguous. V was shortened by 7 bases and J by 3 bases, with 3 bases between the two germline ends. The CDR3 is 9 amino acids. Per germline, CDR1 SQVTM and CDR2 ANQGSEA. The CDR3: CSADTEAFF. The CDR3 bases are TGCAGCGCGGACACTGAAGCTTTCTTT.

The sample holds many counts of this clonotype. The gene calls are TRBV5-1 and TRBJ2-1; 13 nucleotides line up with TRBD2. The germline V gene has CDR1 SGHRS and CDR2 YFSETQ. V gave up 3 bases and J gave up 9 bases; unmatched junction bases: 6. The CDR3 totals 15 residues. This CDR3 is CASSWGTSGVGEQFF. The DNA of the CDR3 is TGCGCCAGCAGCTGGGGGACTAGCGGGGTTGGTGAGCAGTTCTTC.

This clonotype was picked up many times. The V call is TRBV10-3, the J call TRBJ1-4, with 8 positions matching TRBD1. J was trimmed by 8 bases and V by 2 bases; bases with no gene match: 7. This CDR3 has 15 residues. Germline V gene lookup returns CDR1 ENHRY and CDR2 SYGVKD. CDR3 DNA sequence: TGTGCCATCAGTGAGACTGGGACAGGCAACGAAAAACTGTTTTTT. It encodes CAISETGTGNEKLFF.

CDR3 DNA: TGCAGTGCTAGAGTCCCGGGAGCCGTCATGCCCCTCCACTTT. Its protein is CSARVPGAVMPLHF. The V and J genes are TRBV20-1 and TRBJ1-6; D remains ambiguous. V was pared by 1 base and J by 13 bases, with 17 bases between. Germline CDR1 is DFQATT and CDR2 is SNEGSKA (reference sequence). The length of the CDR3 is 14 residues.

This clonotype came up many times. This chain links TRBV5-1 with TRBJ1-5; no firm D call. V lost 0 bases and J lost 0, with 4 bases in between. The CDR3 sequence is 14 residues long. The germline V gene has CDR1 SGHRS and CDR2 YFSETQ. The CDR3: CASSLGGSNQPQHF. CDR3 DNA: TGCGCCAGCAGCTTGGGGGGTAGCAATCAGCCCCAGCATTTT. The full variable domain, its missing parts supplied by reference TRBV5-1 and TRBJ1-5, is KAGVTQTPRYLIKTRGQQVTLSCSPISGHRSVSWYQQTPGQGLQFLFEYFSETQRNKGNFPGRFSGRQFSNSRSEMNVSTLELGDSALYLCASSLGGSNQPQHFGDGTRLSIL.

This clonotype has more than one count but fewer than ten. This rearrangement joins TRBV7-9 to TRBJ2-5; no clear D gene. CDR1 and CDR2 from the germline V gene are SEHNR and FQNEAQ (reference sequence). Trimming stripped 7 bases from V and 7 bases from J, with 16 bases between. This CDR3 is built from 13 residues. The chain's CDR3 is CASTRVTPGTQYF. Written as DNA, the CDR3 is TGTGCCAGCACCCGAGTTACCCCGGGGACCCAGTACTTC.

In its sample, this clonotype was seen many times. The chain carries TRBV28 and TRBJ1-1; 9 bases agree with TRBD1. The CDR3 is 12 residues long. Per germline, CDR1 MDHEN and CDR2 SYDVKM. V was pared by 6 bases and J by 5 bases, with 1 base of the junction left unmatched. The CDR3: CASRGTGTEAFF. The CDR3 DNA reads as TGTGCCAGCAGGGGGACAGGGACTGAAGCTTTCTTT.

Worth noting for this clonotype: Its ends do not fully match the called genes, so a read error is possible. The chain carries TRBV2 and TRBJ2-1, with 8 bases lining up with TRBD2. Germline V gives CDR1 SNHLY, CDR2 FYNNEI. The CDR3 sequence is 15 residues long. The CDR3 reads CASSKAGAGYNEQFF. Here the CDR3 DNA reads TGTGCCAGCAGTAAAGCGGGGGCCGGCTACAATGAGCAGTTCTTC.

In this sample, this clonotype turned up a few times. The chain combines TRBV20-1 with TRBJ2-3, with 10 bases matching TRBD2. CDR3 size: 16 residues. Germline loops: CDR1 DFQATT, CDR2 SNEGSKA (reference sequence). J lost 3 bases, V lost 2 bases, and 8 bases had no gene match. CDR3: CSARLAGARLTDTQYF. The CDR3 DNA follows: TGCAGTGCTAGACTAGCGGGGGCCCGACTAACAGATACGCAGTATTTT.

V usage is TRBV15 and J usage is TRBJ2-3; the D gene could be TRBD1 or TRBD2 (6 bases each). CDR3 length: 15 amino acids. Trimming stripped 5 bases from V and 4 bases from J, with 16 bases between. Looked up from germline, CDR1 is LNHNV and CDR2 is YYDKDF (reference sequence). The CDR3 reads CATSDRLGGSDTQYF. Here the CDR3 DNA reads TGTGCCACCAGCGACCGACTAGGGGGGTCAGATACGCAGTATTTT. The entire variable domain, with the rest obtained from reference TRBV15 and TRBJ2-3, is as follows: DAMVIQNPRYQVTQFGKPVTLSCSQTLNHNVMYWYQQKSSQAPKLLFHYYDKDFNNEADTPDNFQSRRPNTSFCFLDIRSPGLGDTAMYLCATSDRLGGSDTQYFGPGTRLTVL.

This clonotype was counted ten times or more. The chain joins TRBV19 to TRBJ2-1, with D unresolved. The CDR3 runs to 16 residues. The V end was cut by 5 bases, the J end by 2 bases, with 16 bases between. Germline CDR1 is LNHDA and CDR2 is SQIVND (reference sequence). For the CDR3, the DNA is TGTGCCAGTAGTTCCCTCCCTCTGTACCCCTACAATGAGCAGTTCTTC. Translated: CASSSLPLYPYNEQFF. Variable domain in full (rest from reference TRBV19 and TRBJ2-1): DGGITQSPKYLFRKEGQNVTLSCEQNLNHDAMYWYRQDPGQGLRLIYYSQIVNDFQKGDIAEGYSVSREKKESFPLTVTSAQKNPTAFYLCASSSLPLYPYNEQFFGPGTRLTVL.

This clonotype was seen many times. The rearrangement links TRBV7-2 to TRBJ2-2; D might be TRBD1 (6 bases). The CDR3 runs 16 residues. The V gene's germline CDR1 is SGHTA and CDR2 FQGNSA. Trimming removed 2 bases at V and 3 bases at J, with 13 bases between. The DNA for the CDR3 is TGTGCCAGCAGCTTACCCCCAGGGGTGTACACCGGGGAGCTGTTTTTT. It encodes CASSLPPGVYTGELFF.

The chain recombines TRBV29-1 with TRBJ1-2, with D possibly being TRBD1 (6 bases). The CDR3 is 12 amino acids. Germline V gene sequence: CDR1 SQVTM, CDR2 ANQGSEA. Trimming took 3 bases from V and 6 from J, leaving 11 bases between them. CDR3 region: CSVDRGVDGYTF. The CDR3 DNA reads TGCAGCGTTGACAGGGGAGTTGATGGCTACACCTTC.

The genes are TRBV7-6 and TRBJ2-2, with D perhaps TRBD1 (6 bases). The V end lost 6 bases, the J end lost 1 base, and 12 bases lay between the germline ends. This CDR3 spans 15 amino acids. CDR1 SGHVS and CDR2 FNYEAQ come from the germline V gene. CDR3 sequence: CASRPDRRNTGELFF. CDR3 in DNA: TGTGCCAGCAGACCGGACAGACGGAACACCGGGGAGCTGTTTTTT. Variable domain in full (rest from reference TRBV7-6 and TRBJ2-2): GAGVSQSPRYKVTKRGQDVALRCDPISGHVSLYWYRQALGQGPEFLTYFNYEAQQDKSGLPNDRFSAERPEGSISTLTIQRTEQRDSAMYRCASRPDRRNTGELFFGEGSRLTVL.

The chain couples TRBV4-1 to TRBJ2-7, with TRBD1 matching 8 bases. V trimming: 3 bases; J trimming: 1 base; junction bases outside the gene matches: 5. Germline V gene sequence: CDR1 MGHRA, CDR2 YSYEKL. The CDR3 has 15 amino acids. Here the CDR3 DNA reads TGCGCCAGCAGCCACGGGACAGGAACTTCCTACGAGCAGTACTTC. Translation: CASSHGTGTSYEQYF.

This chain connects TRBV7-8 to TRBJ2-3; 10 nucleotides agree with TRBD1. J lost 3 bases, V lost 4 bases, and 4 bases had no gene match. Germline CDR1 and CDR2: SGHVS and FQNEAQ. This CDR3 has 15 residues. CDR3 protein: CASSWDRGRTDTQYF. The CDR3 coding sequence is TGTGCCAGCAGCTGGGACAGGGGTCGGACAGATACGCAGTATTTT.

This clonotype was observed a few times. The chain has TRBV5-4 and TRBJ2-3, with D unresolved. The CDR3 totals 14 residues. Germline lookup yields CDR1 SGHNT and CDR2 YYREEE (reference sequence). Between the trimmed V and J ends, which lost 2 bases and 2 bases, there was a span of 9 bases. The CDR3 nucleotides are TGTGCCAGCAGCTTTGGTAGATTCACAGATACGCAGTATTTT. Translation: CASSFGRFTDTQYF.